The rows below give T cell receptor beta chains drawn from one sample of a study of blood T cell repertoires in COVID-19. Repertoires were generated with immunoSEQ multiplex PCR, while TCRdb's copy carries only in-frame clones and drops some. The data show over 250,000 clones, roughly 85% seen once. The sequencing sample was made of peripheral blood. All receptors come from a man aged 50-59 years with active or convalescent COVID-19. Each CDR3 is given with its conserved first and last residue. The order of the fields is CDR3 DNA, CDR3 protein, clone size, V gene, CDR3 length, J gene, D gene. The D gene is left open where the match is weak. Size values are once, few and many counts, or a class for expanded clones, and some rows have none.

CDR3nt: TGTGCCATCAGTGGAGGGACTAGCGGGCACGGGGAGCTGTTTTTT
CDR3aa: CAISGGTSGHGELFF
abundance: -
v_gene: TRBV10-3
len: 15
j_gene: TRBJ2-2
d_gene: TRBD2

CDR3nt: TGTGCCAGCACTCCCAACCTCGGACAGGCCCAAAAAATATATGGCTACACCTTC
CDR3aa: CASTPNLGQAQKIYGYTF
abundance: -
v_gene: TRBV2
len: 18
j_gene: TRBJ1-2
d_gene: TRBD1

CDR3nt: TGTGCCAGCAGTGTTCCGCAGGGAAACACCATATATTTT
CDR3aa: CASSVPQGNTIYF
abundance: -
v_gene: TRBV12-3/TRBV12-4
len: 13
j_gene: TRBJ1-3
d_gene: -

CDR3nt: TGCGCCAGCAGCCCCAGGTCGGCTGACAATGAGCAGTTCTTC
CDR3aa: CASSPRSADNEQFF
abundance: -
v_gene: TRBV5-1
len: 14
j_gene: TRBJ2-1
d_gene: -

CDR3nt: TGTGCCAGCAGTTTAGGCGGGACTTTAGAGCAGTTCTTC
CDR3aa: CASSLGGTLEQFF
abundance: -
v_gene: TRBV12-3/TRBV12-4
len: 13
j_gene: TRBJ2-1
d_gene: -

CDR3nt: TGTGCCAGCAGCTTAGAATCGGGAGGGACCGGGGAGCTGTTTTTT
CDR3aa: CASSLESGGTGELFF
abundance: -
v_gene: TRBV7-2
len: 15
j_gene: TRBJ2-2
d_gene: TRBD2

CDR3nt: TGCAGTGCTAGTGGTCTAGCGGGTTACAATGAGCAGTTCTTC
CDR3aa: CSASGLAGYNEQFF
abundance: -
v_gene: TRBV20-1
len: 14
j_gene: TRBJ2-1
d_gene: TRBD2

CDR3nt: TGTGCCAGCAGTTTAATGAGGGGGGGGAACACTGAAGCTTTCTTT
CDR3aa: CASSLMRGGNTEAFF
abundance: -
v_gene: TRBV27
len: 15
j_gene: TRBJ1-1
d_gene: -

CDR3nt: TGTGCCAGCAGCTTAGCGCCTGGGCCCTGGACCGGGGAGCTGTTTTTT
CDR3aa: CASSLAPGPWTGELFF
abundance: few
v_gene: TRBV7-2
len: 16
j_gene: TRBJ2-2
d_gene: -

CDR3nt: TGTGCCTGGTCCCTCAACTATGGCTACACCTTC
CDR3aa: CAWSLNYGYTF
abundance: -
v_gene: TRBV30
len: 11
j_gene: TRBJ1-2
d_gene: -